Sequencing of this T cell receptor beta chain was carried out in a study of cytomegalovirus exposure and HLA in healthy donors. Study-level background: Caucasian-associated ancestry cluster membership applied to about four fifths of 398 genotyped donors. Study-level points and caveats: A missense variant in DCLRE1C was later tied to TCR beta V- and J-gene trimming. What TCR beta sequences reportedly achieved was accurate prediction of HLA-A and HLA-B alleles in most subjects. Reportedly, a later analysis found an Asian-associated ancestry cluster had fewer N-insertions than the approximately 700-donor mean.

The PCR had 60 Vbeta and 13 Jbeta primers. Data came from immunoSEQ multiplex PCR; TCRdb stores just in-frame clones and leaves some out. The sample holds approximately 280,000 clones, more than 80% seen once. Of note for this clone: Its antigen is unidentified.

The CDR3 sequence is 15 residues long. J lost 5 bases, V lost 3 bases, and 4 bases had no gene match. Germline V gene lookup returns CDR1 SNHLY and CDR2 FYNNEI. This sequence was found in a middle-aged man in good health and CMV-seropositive. The rearrangement links TRBV2 to TRBJ1-4; 9 bases match TRBD1. The material sequenced was PBMCs. The CDR3 spells CASSEGGTGNEKLFF. The CDR3, as DNA: TGTGCCAGCAGTGAGGGGGGGACAGGGAATGAAAAACTGTTTTTT.